The 30 T cell receptor beta chains given below trace back to one sample, sequenced in a study of human T cells and chemical hapten exposure. A single record per CDR3 protein comes from TCRdb applying MiXCR to the RACE reads. The sample consists of about 90,000 distinct CDR3 sequences, 8.5% of them appearing once. As for time point: pre-sensitization, week 0. Treatment: therapeutic diphenylcyclopropenone sensitization with weekly scalp DPC. The material was whole blood, obtained in connection with sensitization to the hapten diphenylcyclopropenone (DPC). The receptors were gathered from a man between 40 and 49 years old with alopecia areata. Some clones in this sample may be carry-over from other donors' samples.

This clonotype was recorded many times. The chain employs TRBV11-3 and TRBJ2-7; D remains ambiguous. Between the trimmed V and J ends, which lost 0 bases and 4 bases, there was a span of 7 bases. Germline lookup yields CDR1 SGHNT and CDR2 YENEEA. The CDR3 runs to 13 residues. The CDR3 sequence: CASSLDYQYEQYV. The DNA for the CDR3 is TGTGCCAGCAGCTTAGATTATCAGTACGAGCAGTACGTC.

A word on this clonotype: A junction boundary mismatches the germline segment, possibly from a read error. This chain links TRBV27 with TRBJ2-1; the match to TRBD2 covers 10 bases. In germline, CDR1 is MNHEY, CDR2 SMNVEV (reference sequence). CDR3 length: 22 residues. This CDR3 is CASSLLPPASSGSGGGYNEQFF. The DNA of the CDR3 is TGTGCCAGCAGTTTACTGCCCCCTGCGTCTAGCGGGAGTGGGGGGGGATACAATGAGCAGTTCTTT.

For this clonotype: This clone may be a read error of a much larger clone one base away. The rearrangement joins TRBV30 to TRBJ2-3; the D gene is possibly TRBD2 (5 bases). V was cut by 0 bases and J by 3 bases, with 7 bases left in between. The germline gives CDR1 GTSNPN, CDR2 SVGIG (reference sequence). The CDR3 is 13 residues long. CDR3 in amino acids: CAWSVGETDTQYF. As DNA, the CDR3 is TGTGCCTGGAGTGTCGGGGAAACAGATACGCAGTATTTT.

Many counts were recorded for this clonotype. This chain joins TRBV4-3 and TRBJ2-3; D is perhaps TRBD1 or TRBD2 (5 bases each). Germline V gene data show CDR1 as LGHNA and CDR2 as YSLEER. This CDR3 comprises 18 residues. The V and J ends lost 4 bases and 6 bases respectively, with 26 bases between them. The CDR3 coding sequence is TGCGCCAGCAGCCCAAAAATACGGGGCAGGTCCTCGATCGATACGCAGTATTTT. This encodes CASSPKIRGRSSIDTQYF.

About this clonotype: A junction boundary mismatches the germline segment, possibly from a read error. The chain joins TRBV6-2 or TRBV6-3 to TRBJ1-1; TRBD1 might be the D (5 bases). The CDR3 length is 17 residues. Per the germline V gene, CDR1 is MNHEY and CDR2 is SVGEGT. CDR3 protein: CANSYLAGPSGGTEAFF. The DNA for the CDR3 is TGTGCCAACAGTTACTTAGCGGGACCATCGGGAGGGACTGAAGCTTTCTTT.

There are a few counts of this clonotype. V gene TRBV6-2 or TRBV6-3 combines with J gene TRBJ2-5, with D hard to call. The CDR3 covers 12 residues. V was shortened by 10 bases and J by 7 bases, with 16 bases between the two germline ends. Germline V gene lookup returns CDR1 MNHEY and CDR2 SVGEGT. The CDR3 DNA reads as TGTGCCACCCGACGGCCGGCCGGGACCCAGTACTTC. As protein: CATRRPAGTQYF.

This clonotype was counted many times. This sequence joins TRBV21-1 and TRBJ2-7. TRBV21-1 is classified as a pseudogene. This CDR3 has 14 amino acids. As DNA, the CDR3 is TGTGCCAGCAGCACCAACGGCCAAACCTACGAGCAGTACTTC. Its protein is CASSTNGQTYEQYF.

The gene calls are TRBV4-2 and TRBJ2-7; TRBD2 matches at 9 bases. Germline V gene lookup returns CDR1 LGHNA and CDR2 YNFKEQ. The CDR3 is 18 amino acids. With 1 base clipped from V and 0 bases from J, the junction kept 10 bases outside the gene matches. The CDR3 region is CASSQGDWTSETSYEQYF. CDR3 DNA: TGTGCCAGCAGCCAAGGGGATTGGACTAGCGAGACCTCCTACGAGCAGTACTTC.

This clonotype was counted a few times. The chain links TRBV5-1 to TRBJ2-6; D is unclear. Trimming left V 3 bases short and J 1 base short, with 14 bases between. In germline, CDR1 is SGHRS, CDR2 YFSETQ. The CDR3 totals 17 residues. CDR3 sequence: CASSWRMDPSGANVLTF. The CDR3 DNA follows: TGCGCCAGCAGCTGGAGAATGGACCCATCTGGGGCCAACGTCCTGACTTTC.

The chain recombines TRBV7-9 with TRBJ2-3; perhaps TRBD2 as D (6 bases). Germline assignment: CDR1 SEHNR and CDR2 FQNEAQ (reference sequence). The CDR3 length is 15 residues. Between the trimmed V and J ends, which lost 5 bases and 1 base, there was a span of 13 bases. CDR3 DNA sequence: TGTGCCAGCAGCCTAGGAGGGCCAGGCACAGATACGCAGTATTTT. Translation gives CASSLGGPGTDTQYF.

This clonotype was counted at least ten times. The chain links TRBV3-1 to TRBJ2-3; D is unresolved. The V end lost 5 bases, the J end lost 2 bases, and 8 bases lay between the germline ends. CDR3 length equals 13 residues. CDR1 LGHDT and CDR2 YNNKEL come from the germline V gene (reference sequence). The DNA of the CDR3 is TGTGCCAGCAGCGATACAGTCACAGATACGCAGTATTTT. This codes for CASSDTVTDTQYF.

This clonotype was picked up many times. The rearrangement links TRBV6-5 to TRBJ1-5; a weak D match, TRBD1 (6 bases). The ends were cut back, 6 bases at V and 1 base at J, with 16 bases in the middle. CDR3 length: 16 amino acids. Germline V gene sequence: CDR1 MNHEY, CDR2 SVGAGI. CDR3 in DNA: TGTGCCAGCAGACCAGCCAGGCAGGGGAGCAATCAGCCCCAGCATTTT. It encodes CASRPARQGSNQPQHF.

The rearrangement links TRBV11-2 to TRBJ1-4; 7 bases are shared with TRBD1. Germline V gene lookup returns CDR1 SGHAT and CDR2 FQNNGV. V shed 0 bases, J shed 0 bases, and the junction held 10 bases outside the gene matches. The CDR3 extends over 19 amino acids. The CDR3: CASSLDFGDSRSTNEKLFF. In nucleotides, the CDR3 is TGTGCCAGCAGCTTAGATTTTGGGGACAGCCGATCAACTAATGAAAAACTGTTTTTT.

The V and J genes are TRBV18 and TRBJ1-1; 7 positions match TRBD1. Losses at the gene ends were 2 bases for V and 5 bases for J; bases not matched to a gene: 8. CDR1 and CDR2 from the germline V gene are KGHSH and LQKENI. The CDR3 is 15 residues long. The CDR3 DNA follows: TGTGCCAGCTCACCATTGGCGGCAGGGGGTACTGAAGCTTTCTTT. This gives the protein CASSPLAAGGTEAFF.

Only a few counts were recorded for this clonotype. J is TRBJ2-5 and V is TRBV12-1; the D call TRBD1 from the table was never checked on the DNA. TRBV12-1 is assigned pseudogene status. This CDR3 has 13 residues. Written as DNA, the CDR3 is TGTGCCAGCAGCTGGGGGGACCAAGAGACCCAGTACTTC. This sequence encodes CASSWGDQETQYF.

This clonotype was detected a few times. The chain links TRBV29-1 to TRBJ1-5, with unresolved D. This CDR3 has 12 amino acids. From germline, CDR1 is SQVTM and CDR2 ANQGSEA. V was pared by 1 base and J by 7 bases, with 8 bases between. CDR3 region: CSVEVSGQPQHF. CDR3 sequence (DNA): TGCAGCGTTGAAGTGAGCGGGCAGCCCCAGCATTTT.

At least ten counts were recorded for this clonotype. This chain links TRBV18 with TRBJ1-1; D possibly corresponds to TRBD1 (5 bases). The CDR3 has 15 amino acids. Germline assignment: CDR1 KGHSH and CDR2 LQKENI. Between the trimmed V and J ends, which lost 5 bases and 1 base, there was a span of 14 bases. CDR3 in amino acids: CASSGEPGPNTEAFF. The CDR3 DNA reads TGTGCCAGCTCAGGGGAACCGGGACCGAACACTGAAGCTTTCTTT.

This clonotype was detected many times. The chain carries TRBV11-2 and TRBJ2-3; D call uncertain. V was clipped by 5 bases and J by 4 bases, with 13 bases between them. Looked up from germline, CDR1 is SGHAT and CDR2 is FQNNGV. This CDR3 has 14 amino acids. The CDR3 DNA sequence: TGTGCCAGCAGCCCCTCGGCGTCCTCAGATACGCAGTATTTT. Protein: CASSPSASSDTQYF. Filled out from reference TRBV11-2 and TRBJ2-3, the complete variable domain reads EAGVAQSPRYKIIEKRQSVAFWCNPISGHATLYWYQQILGQGPKLLIQFQNNGVVDDSQLPKDRFSAERLKGVDSTLKIQPAKLEDSAVYLCASSPSASSDTQYFGPGTRLTVL.

This clonotype was counted only a few times. This chain connects TRBV20-1 to TRBJ2-7; 8 bases map to TRBD1. This CDR3 has 14 residues. Germline values: CDR1 DFQATT, CDR2 SNEGSKA (reference sequence). J gave up 0 bases and V 5 bases, and 6 bases lay outside the gene matches. The CDR3 DNA follows: TGCAGTGCTGTGGCTGGACAGGGCTCCTACGAGCAGTACGTC. Amino acid sequence: CSAVAGQGSYEQYV.

This clonotype has ten or more counts. The genes are TRBV5-1 and TRBJ2-1; 7 nucleotides line up with TRBD1. Germline V gives CDR1 SGHRS, CDR2 YFSETQ. The CDR3 extends over 13 amino acids. Trimming at V came to 3 bases and at J to 7 bases, leaving 4 bases not matched to a gene. CDR3 amino acids: CASSSGGRNEQFF. CDR3 nucleotide sequence: TGCGCCAGCAGCTCAGGGGGACGGAATGAGCAGTTCTTC.

The chain recombines TRBV28 with TRBJ2-3; TRBD2 aligns across 7 bases. Germline lookup yields CDR1 MDHEN and CDR2 SYDVKM. V was clipped by 2 bases and J by 4 bases; unmatched bases: 3. This CDR3 region has 14 residues. The CDR3 loop is CASSLSGAPDTQYF. CDR3 DNA: TGTGCCAGCAGTTTAAGCGGGGCCCCAGATACGCAGTATTTT.

This clonotype has only a few counts. The DNA for the CDR3 is TGTGCCATCAGTCTAGCGGGAAACACAGATACGCAGTATTTT. Translated, it gives CAISLAGNTDTQYF. The chain employs TRBV10-3 and TRBJ2-3, with 9 bases fitting TRBD2. The CDR3 runs 14 residues. The trim removed 5 bases at V and 2 bases at J, leaving 2 bases unmatched. The germline V gene has CDR1 ENHRY and CDR2 SYGVKD.

This clonotype was seen a few times. This chain links TRBV6-7 with TRBJ1-5; 7 positions agree with TRBD1. TRBV6-7 has ORF status, its function being uncertain. The CDR3 covers 15 residues. V gave up 4 bases and J gave up 4 bases; unmatched junction bases: 7. DNA of the CDR3: TGTGCCAGCAGTTCTCAAGGGGGCCGAAATCAGCCCCAGCATTTT. Protein: CASSSQGGRNQPQHF.

This clonotype has only a few counts. The V call is TRBV6-5, the J call TRBJ2-1; 10 bases are a match to TRBD2. The germline CDR1 and CDR2 sequences are MNHEY and SVGAGI. CDR3 length: 15 amino acids. V gave up 7 bases and J gave up 6 bases; unmatched junction bases: 9. CDR3 nucleotides: TGTGCCAGCACGAGTACCAGCGGGAGGGCCAATGAGCAGTTCTTC. Residues: CASTSTSGRANEQFF.

The chain recombines TRBV7-9 with TRBJ2-3; no clear D. The CDR3 has 14 residues. The germline CDR1 and CDR2 sequences are SEHNR and FQNEAQ (reference sequence). The V and J ends lost 5 bases and 0 bases respectively, with 9 bases between them. The CDR3: CASSKGPSTDTQYF. The CDR3 DNA follows: TGTGCCAGCAGCAAAGGACCTAGCACAGATACGCAGTATTTT. Looking up the rest from reference TRBV7-9 and TRBJ2-3 gives the full variable domain: DTGVSQNPRHKITKRGQNVTFRCDPISEHNRLYWYRQTLGQGPEFLTYFQNEAQLEKSRLLSDRFSAERPKGSFSTLEIQRTEQGDSAMYLCASSKGPSTDTQYFGPGTRLTVL.

Only a few counts were recorded for this clonotype. This sequence joins TRBV20-1 and TRBJ2-3; 7 bases fit TRBD2. V lost 4 bases to trimming and J lost 6 bases; unmatched junction nucleotides: 16. Germline V gives CDR1 DFQATT, CDR2 SNEGSKA (reference sequence). The CDR3 extends over 16 amino acids. CDR3 loop: CSATYSGLGFSDTQYF. In DNA form, the CDR3 reads TGCAGTGCTACATATAGCGGGTTGGGTTTTTCGGATACGCAGTATTTT.

The chain recombines TRBV28 with TRBJ1-5, with D possibly TRBD1 on 6 matching bases. Per the germline V gene, CDR1 is MDHEN and CDR2 is SYDVKM. Trimming took off 6 bases at V and 3 bases at J, with 18 bases between the two ends. The CDR3 runs to 16 residues. As DNA, the CDR3 is TGTGCCAGCAGCTGGGGCGGCAGGGGAGACAATCAGCCCCAGCATTTT. Protein: CASSWGGRGDNQPQHF.

This clonotype was detected many times. The J gene is TRBJ2-1, the V gene TRBV7-8; 7 nucleotides agree with TRBD1. The junction had 5 bases not matched to a gene; V was cut back by 0 bases and J by 0 bases. Germline assignment: CDR1 SGHVS and CDR2 FQNEAQ. The length of the CDR3 is 17 residues. The CDR3, as DNA: TGTGCCAGCAGCTTAGCAGGGACAGCCTACTCCTACAATGAGCAGTTCTTC. Protein product: CASSLAGTAYSYNEQFF.

This clonotype was recorded a few times. The chain carries TRBV7-2 and TRBJ2-7; unclear D gene. Germline values: CDR1 SGHTA, CDR2 FQGNSA. V was pared by 2 bases and J by 5 bases, with 16 bases between. This CDR3 comprises 15 residues. The CDR3 region is CASSLPAGIRNEQYF. For the CDR3, the DNA is TGTGCCAGCAGCTTACCCGCTGGTATAAGGAACGAGCAGTACTTC. The full variable domain, rest sourced from reference TRBV7-2 and TRBJ2-7, is GAGVSQSPSNKVTEKGKDVELRCDPISGHTALYWYRQSLGQGLEFLIYFQGNSAPDKSGLPSDRFSAERTGGSVSTLTIQRTQQEDSAVYLCASSLPAGIRNEQYFGPGTRLTVT.

The rearrangement joins TRBV27 to TRBJ2-7; D remains ambiguous. Germline loops: CDR1 MNHEY, CDR2 SMNVEV (reference sequence). Trimming took off 6 bases at V and 6 bases at J, with 15 bases between the two ends. The CDR3 length is 13 residues. The CDR3 region has the DNA TGTGCCAGCAGCAATAGACCCTCTGGCGAGCAGTACTTC. Protein: CASSNRPSGEQYF.